Given below is one TCR beta chain in context. A few counts support this clonotype. Its recognized antigen is unknown. Per-base quality was not reported, and no clone a single base away is much larger than it. The sample's treatment or condition label, decoded: allogeneic hematopoietic cell transplantation with graft depleted of TCRalphabeta T cells and CD19 B cells. The transplant recipients were children given TCRalphabeta/CD19-depleted allogeneic hematopoietic cell grafts. The data are from a study of T-cell reconstitution after alpha-beta-depleted transplantation in children (dated by TCRdb to the mid-2010s). About the investigation overall: The study quantitatively tracked T-cell immune reconstitution after TCRalphabeta/CD19-depleted allogeneic hematopoietic cell transplantation in children using TCR repertoire profiling.

The CDR3, cysteine through phenylalanine, is 14 amino acids long. Only the CDR3 portion is preserved as DNA: 42 bases, with reading frame beginning at the first base. Deletion took 2 bases off V and 9 bases off J, with a span of 16 bases between the germline ends. Reading the germline V gene (reference sequence) gives CDR1 PRHDT and CDR2 FYEKMQ. Libraries were made using PCR. Reads for this sample came from an Illumina HiSeq 2500. TCR library preparation used molecular barcoding, with unique molecular identifiers applied to normalize quantification of the TCRbeta repertoire. TCRdb trimmed public reads at Q25 via fastp, called clones via MiXCR and kept in-frame beta chains. Rows matching on CDR3 protein sequence are summarized as one entry with the most common DNA and genes. This sample is represented by about 240,000 distinct CDR3 sequences; roughly 25% of them were singletons. The top ten clonotypes cover roughly 2.7% of the sample.

Study-level results and caveats: The frequencies of hyperexpanded clones fell over the following months, and after one year, T-cell counts and TCRbeta diversity were mostly attributed to newly produced T cells. About two months after transplant, the apparently early recovery of alphabetaT-cell counts reportedly depended on just several hundred clones that had expanded rapidly and came from non-depleted graft cells. In some patients, high TCRbeta diversity at day 60 was attributed to recipient T cells and intrathymic progenitors that had survived conditioning.

Sample: PBMCs, taken before TCRalphabeta/CD19-depleted stem cell transplant. This chain is built from TRBV13 and TRBJ2-5, with the D call perhaps TRBD1 or TRBD2, as 5 bases match in each case. The sequence came from a girl aged 2-10 years with Fanconi anemia, due to receive a stem cell transplant. The nucleotides are TGTGCCAGCAGCTTATTGGGACCGCGACAGCCCCAGTACTTC. This codes for CASSLLGPRQPQYF.